This entry describes one T cell receptor (beta chain). The CDR3 spans 13 residues. V was pared by 6 bases and J by 3 bases, with 3 bases of the junction left unmatched. Germline lookup yields CDR1 MNHEY and CDR2 SVGAGI. Profiled with immunoSEQ multiplex PCR; TCRdb holds only in-frame clones, not every one. The sample lists about 400,000 clones; 70% to 90% were seen once. The entry originates in a study of blood T cell repertoires in COVID-19. The sequenced sample was PBMCs or T cells enriched from blood (not recorded which). This chain links TRBV6-5 with TRBJ2-7, with 9 nucleotides matching TRBD1. The TCR sequence derives from a woman between 18 and 30 years old with acute COVID-19. The CDR3 DNA reads as TGTGCCAGCAGGGAGGACAGGGGCTACGAGCAGTACTTC. Its protein is CASREDRGYEQYF.